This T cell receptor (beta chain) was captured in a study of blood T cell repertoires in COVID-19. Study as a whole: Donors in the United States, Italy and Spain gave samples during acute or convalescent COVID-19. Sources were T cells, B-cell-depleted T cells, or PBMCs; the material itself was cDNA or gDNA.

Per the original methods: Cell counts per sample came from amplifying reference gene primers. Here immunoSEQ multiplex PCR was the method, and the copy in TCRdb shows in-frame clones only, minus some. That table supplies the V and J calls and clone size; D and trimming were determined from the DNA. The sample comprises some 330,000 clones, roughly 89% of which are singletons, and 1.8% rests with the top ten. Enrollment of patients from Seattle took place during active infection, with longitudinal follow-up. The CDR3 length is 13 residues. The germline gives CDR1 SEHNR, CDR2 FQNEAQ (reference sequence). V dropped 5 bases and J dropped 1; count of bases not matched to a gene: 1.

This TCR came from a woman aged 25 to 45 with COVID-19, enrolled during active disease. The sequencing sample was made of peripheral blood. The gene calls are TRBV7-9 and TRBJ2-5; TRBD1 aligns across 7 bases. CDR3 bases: TGTGCCAGCAGCGGGGACAGCCAAGAGACCCAGTACTTC. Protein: CASSGDSQETQYF.